The 29 T cell receptor beta chains in this list originate from one sample, sequenced in a study of blood T cell repertoires in COVID-19. Produced via immunoSEQ multiplex PCR; TCRdb's table is partial and in-frame only. This table holds about 34,000 clones, 80% found once. The sequenced sample consisted of peripheral blood. The receptors come from a woman in her 70s with acute or convalescent COVID-19.

This chain uses TRBV18 with TRBJ1-1, with D unclear. Trimming removed 0 bases from V and 4 bases from J, with 12 bases in between. Germline V lookup: CDR1 KGHSH, CDR2 LQKENI. The CDR3 consists of 15 residues. CDR3 residues: CASSPPGLGGTEAFF. The CDR3 DNA reads TGTGCCAGCTCACCACCCGGACTAGGAGGCACTGAAGCTTTCTTT.

The chain joins TRBV3-1 (or the pseudogene TRBV3-2) to TRBJ2-1; 9 bases agree with TRBD2. The CDR3 has 19 amino acids. V lost 4 bases, J lost 0 bases, and 13 bases stayed unmatched. Per germline, CDR1 LGHDT and CDR2 YNNKEL (reference sequence). The CDR3 DNA follows: TGTGCCAGCAGCCCACATCCGGGACTAGCCGCCAGCTCCTACAATGAGCAGTTCTTC. It specifies CASSPHPGLAASSYNEQFF.

This rearrangement joins TRBV28 to TRBJ1-2, with 8 bases that match TRBD1. This CDR3 region has 15 residues. With V trimmed by 5 bases and J by 7 bases, 12 bases remained unmatched. Germline V lookup: CDR1 MDHEN, CDR2 SYDVKM. For the CDR3, the DNA is TGTGCCAGCAGTCCCCAGGCGGCAGGGGGCATTGGCTACACCTTC. This translates into CASSPQAAGGIGYTF.

The chain joins TRBV4-2 to TRBJ2-1, with D possibly being TRBD2 (6 bases). The CDR3 length is 16 residues. Germline values: CDR1 LGHNA, CDR2 YNFKEQ. Trimming took off 6 bases at V and 4 bases at J, with 19 bases between the two ends. The CDR3 bases are TGTGCCAGCAGAGCCGGAGGGCTCTTCACTTACAATGAGCAGTTCTTC. As protein: CASRAGGLFTYNEQFF.

The chain combines TRBV6-5 with TRBJ2-1, with 9 bases that match TRBD1. Germline assignment: CDR1 MNHEY and CDR2 SVGAGI. Germline trimming cut 6 bases from V and 7 bases from J; bases unmatched to any gene: 10. The CDR3 loop spans 15 amino acids. This CDR3 is CASSPDRGDCNEQFF. The DNA of the CDR3 is TGTGCCAGCAGCCCGGACAGGGGAGATTGTAATGAGCAGTTCTTC.

The rearrangement joins TRBV29-1 to TRBJ2-7; D may be TRBD2 (6 bases). The CDR3 has 12 amino acids. Germline-derived CDR1 and CDR2 are SQVTM and ANQGSEA. The germline V and J ends were trimmed by 6 bases and 0 bases, with 9 bases remaining between them. CDR3 protein: CSVLAASYEQYF. CDR3 nucleotides: TGCAGCGTCTTAGCGGCCTCCTACGAGCAGTACTTC.

The J gene is TRBJ2-7, the V gene TRBV5-4; D is uncertain. V was shortened by 0 bases and J by 7 bases, with 11 bases between the two germline ends. The CDR3 runs 13 residues. Germline loops: CDR1 SGHNT, CDR2 YYREEE (reference sequence). The CDR3 region is CASSLVETGEQYF. CDR3 nucleotide sequence: TGTGCCAGCAGCTTGGTTGAGACGGGTGAGCAGTACTTC.

The J gene is TRBJ2-5, the V gene TRBV6-1, with 11 bases matching TRBD2. This CDR3 is 15 amino acids long. V trimming: 2 bases; J trimming: 6 bases; junction bases outside the gene matches: 5. Germline V gene data show CDR1 as MNHNS and CDR2 as SASEGT. Here the CDR3 DNA reads TGTGCCAGCAGTGAACGACTAGCGGGGAGGAAGACCCAGTACTTC. It encodes CASSERLAGRKTQYF.

This clone appeared once. CDR3: CASKDRVDAETQYF. The CDR3 coding sequence is TGTGCCAGTAAGGACAGGGTAGACGCAGAGACCCAGTACTTC. J is TRBJ2-5 and V is TRBV28; 8 bases align to TRBD1. V was clipped by 9 bases and J by 4 bases; unmatched bases: 10. The germline CDR1 and CDR2 sequences are MDHEN and SYDVKM. The CDR3 contains 14 residues. Combining the CDR3 with reference TRBV28 and TRBJ2-5 gives the whole variable domain DVKVTQSSRYLVKRTGEKVFLECVQDMDHENMFWYRQDPGLGLRLIYFSYDVKMKEKGDIPEGYSVSREKKERFSLILESASTNQTSMYLCASKDRVDAETQYFGPGTRLLVL.

This clone has only a few counts. J is TRBJ2-2 and V is TRBV11-3; weak D call: TRBD1 (5 bases). This CDR3 contains 16 residues. The germline V gene has CDR1 SGHNT and CDR2 YENEEA. V was cut by 0 bases and J by 3 bases, with 11 bases left in between. The CDR3 region is CASSLDLGPDTGELFF. The DNA of the CDR3 is TGTGCCAGCAGCTTAGATTTGGGGCCAGACACCGGGGAGCTGTTTTTT.

The chain employs TRBV9 and TRBJ2-3, with 8 bases lining up with TRBD2. The CDR3 extends over 16 amino acids. The J segment lost 3 bases and the V segment lost 2 bases, leaving 8 bases of the junction unmatched. The germline gives CDR1 SGDLS, CDR2 YYNGEE. The DNA of the CDR3 is TGTGCCAGCAGCGTGGCCAGCGGGGGAAGAACAGATACGCAGTATTTT. This translates into CASSVASGGRTDTQYF.

This clone was picked up a small number of times. V is TRBV4-2 and J is TRBJ2-7; 8 nucleotides align to TRBD2. The CDR3 length is 16 residues. Germline V gene sequence: CDR1 LGHNA, CDR2 YNFKEQ. After removal of 4 bases from V and 3 bases from J, the junction contained 11 bases not matched to a gene. Here the CDR3 DNA reads TGTGCCAGCAGCCGCGCTGCCGGGACTAGTAACTACGAGCAGTACTTC. Its protein product is CASSRAAGTSNYEQYF.

This chain uses TRBV29-1 with TRBJ1-1; TRBD1 matches 8 bases. CDR3 length equals 16 residues. The germline V gene encodes CDR1 SQVTM and CDR2 ANQGSEA. Germline trimming cut 4 bases from V and 3 bases from J; bases unmatched to any gene: 13. The CDR3 here is CSVVGEMRQGYTEAFF. The CDR3 nucleotides are TGCAGCGTTGTAGGGGAGATGCGACAGGGGTACACTGAAGCTTTCTTT.

The rearrangement joins TRBV9 to TRBJ2-6; TRBD1 aligns across 9 bases. In germline, CDR1 is SGDLS, CDR2 YYNGEE. The CDR3 has 18 amino acids. Trimming took 3 bases from V and 7 from J; bases not matched to a gene: 14. The CDR3 bases are TGTGCCAGCAGCGCCCCCCTGGGCCGGGACAGGGTTGCCAACGTCCTGACTTTC. This sequence encodes CASSAPLGRDRVANVLTF.

The rearrangement uses TRBV11-1 and TRBJ2-5; 10 nucleotides align to TRBD2. CDR1 is SGHAT and CDR2 is FQDESV in the germline V gene (reference sequence). V was pared by 0 bases and J by 2 bases, with 6 bases of the junction left unmatched. This CDR3 spans 17 amino acids. CDR3 nucleotides: TGTGCCAGCAGCTTAGCTACGCCTAGCGGGGGACAAGAGACCCAGTACTTC. As protein: CASSLATPSGGQETQYF.

V gene TRBV3-1 (or the pseudogene TRBV3-2) combines with J gene TRBJ2-4, with 12 nucleotides matching TRBD1. With V trimmed by 4 bases and J by 3 bases, 7 bases remained unmatched. Germline-derived CDR1 and CDR2 are LGHDT and YNNKEL (reference sequence). The CDR3 has 17 residues. CDR3 loop: CASSPRDRGLGKNIQYF. In nucleotides, the CDR3 is TGTGCCAGCAGCCCCCGGGACAGGGGGCTTGGCAAAAACATTCAGTACTTC.

The chain couples TRBV19 to TRBJ1-2, with 10 positions matching TRBD1. The germline gives CDR1 LNHDA, CDR2 SQIVND (reference sequence). This CDR3 region has 15 residues. With 6 bases clipped from V and 3 bases from J, the junction kept 7 bases outside the gene matches. The CDR3 DNA reads as TGTGCCAGTAGCCCCGGGACAGGGGTGGACTATGGCTACACCTTC. Translation: CASSPGTGVDYGYTF.

This chain links TRBV28 with TRBJ1-1; possible D gene TRBD1, 6 bases. Trimming left V 5 bases short and J 5 bases short, with 12 bases between. The CDR3 extends over 13 amino acids. Germline CDR1 reads MDHEN; CDR2 reads SYDVKM. CDR3 DNA: TGTGCCAGCAGTCAACAGGGTTGGACTGAAGCTTTCTTT. Translation: CASSQQGWTEAFF. The full variable domain, with the rest looked up from reference TRBV28 and TRBJ1-1, is DVKVTQSSRYLVKRTGEKVFLECVQDMDHENMFWYRQDPGLGLRLIYFSYDVKMKEKGDIPEGYSVSREKKERFSLILESASTNQTSMYLCASSQQGWTEAFFGQGTRLTVV.

The V gene is TRBV6-6, the J gene TRBJ2-3; weak D call: TRBD2 (6 bases). V lost 0 bases and J lost 5, with 12 bases in between. The CDR3 has 15 amino acids. Germline V gene sequence: CDR1 MNHNY, CDR2 SVGAGI (reference sequence). The CDR3: CASSYSGRGKDTQYF. In DNA, the CDR3 is TGTGCCAGCAGTTACTCGGGCCGCGGGAAAGATACGCAGTATTTT.

The V gene is TRBV3-1 (or the pseudogene TRBV3-2), the J gene TRBJ1-3; D might be TRBD1 (5 bases). From germline, CDR1 is LGHDT and CDR2 YNNKEL (reference sequence). V was shortened by 3 bases and J by 3 bases, with 6 bases between the two germline ends. This CDR3 has 13 residues. The CDR3 region is CASSQTDGNTIYF. The CDR3 region has the DNA TGTGCCAGCAGCCAGACAGATGGAAACACCATATATTTT.

The CDR3 DNA is TGTGCCAGCAGTCCGACAGGGAAGGCCTACGAGCAGTACTTC. Translating it yields CASSPTGKAYEQYF. The rearrangement joins TRBV6-5 to TRBJ2-7, with TRBD1 matching 7 bases. Germline lookup yields CDR1 MNHEY and CDR2 SVGAGI. Trimming removed 5 bases from V and 2 bases from J; junction bases left unmatched: 6. The CDR3 is 14 residues long.

V is TRBV19 and J is TRBJ2-2, with TRBD1 as a possible D gene (5 bases). There are 16 residues in the CDR3. Germline CDR1 LNHDA, CDR2 SQIVND (reference sequence). V lost 4 bases and J lost 0, with 12 bases in between. CDR3 amino acids: CASSSRAGPNTGELFF. CDR3 coding DNA: TGTGCCAGTAGTAGCCGCGCAGGGCCGAACACCGGGGAGCTGTTTTTT. Filled out from reference TRBV19 and TRBJ2-2, the complete variable domain reads DGGITQSPKYLFRKEGQNVTLSCEQNLNHDAMYWYRQDPGQGLRLIYYSQIVNDFQKGDIAEGYSVSREKKESFPLTVTSAQKNPTAFYLCASSSRAGPNTGELFFGEGSRLTVL.

V usage is TRBV5-1 and J usage is TRBJ2-1; D may be TRBD1 (6 bases). Between the trimmed V and J ends, which lost 4 bases and 6 bases, there was a span of 23 bases. The germline CDR1 and CDR2 sequences are SGHRS and YFSETQ. The CDR3 runs to 17 residues. The DNA of the CDR3 is TGCGCCAGCAGCCCTGGACTGGGGGCGCGCGGGCGCAATGAGCAGTTCTTC. It codes for CASSPGLGARGRNEQFF.

The chain links TRBV29-1 to TRBJ1-2; 10 positions match TRBD1. Looked up from germline, CDR1 is SQVTM and CDR2 is ANQGSEA. This CDR3 comprises 13 residues. The J segment lost 7 bases and the V segment lost 6 bases, leaving 8 bases of the junction unmatched. The CDR3 spells CSVAGTGVAGYTF. The CDR3, as DNA: TGCAGCGTCGCCGGGACAGGGGTGGCTGGCTACACCTTC. The complete variable domain, with remaining parts taken from reference TRBV29-1 and TRBJ1-2, reads SAVISQKPSRDICQRGTSLTIQCQVDSQVTMMFWYRQQPGQSLTLIATANQGSEATYESGFVIDKFPISRPNLTFSTLTVSNMSPEDSSIYLCSVAGTGVAGYTFGSGTRLTVV.

The count of this clone is one. V is TRBV7-6 and J is TRBJ2-2; D is possibly TRBD2 (5 bases). The CDR3 covers 18 residues. CDR1 and CDR2 from the germline V gene are SGHVS and FNYEAQ. Trimming took 2 bases from V and 0 from J, leaving 16 bases between them. The CDR3 sequence is CASSLKARAVTNTGELFF. DNA for the CDR3: TGTGCCAGCAGCTTAAAGGCCAGAGCGGTCACGAACACCGGGGAGCTGTTTTTT.

The rearrangement uses TRBV6-5 and TRBJ2-5; TRBD2 matches at 9 bases. The V segment lost 11 bases and the J segment 5 bases; nucleotides outside the gene matches: 12. The CDR3 runs to 14 residues. Germline CDR1 and CDR2: MNHEY and SVGAGI. The CDR3 bases are TGTGCCTCTCGGCAGATAGCGGGAGTGGAGACCCAGTACTTC. Its protein product is CASRQIAGVETQYF.

The rearrangement joins TRBV10-3 to TRBJ1-2; D is possibly TRBD1 (5 bases). Trimming took 10 bases from V and 7 from J, leaving 16 bases between them. From germline, CDR1 is ENHRY and CDR2 SYGVKD. The CDR3 length is 12 residues. CDR3 DNA sequence: TGTGCCACGGGCCTGGGGGACTCTGGCTACACCTTC. Its protein is CATGLGDSGYTF.

The chain employs TRBV10-3 and TRBJ2-1; TRBD1 is a possible D gene (6 bases). Looked up from germline, CDR1 is ENHRY and CDR2 is SYGVKD. The V gene lost 10 bases and the J gene lost 4 bases, with 14 bases spanning the gap. The CDR3 covers 13 residues. This CDR3 reads CATDKGVYNEQFF. CDR3 nucleotide sequence: TGTGCCACAGACAAGGGGGTTTACAATGAGCAGTTCTTC.

The chain uses TRBV27 and TRBJ2-3; 9 bases are a match to TRBD2. Losses at the gene ends were 7 bases for V and 6 bases for J; bases not matched to a gene: 5. CDR1 MNHEY and CDR2 SMNVEV come from the germline V gene (reference sequence). The CDR3 is 13 residues long. Written as DNA, the CDR3 is TGTGCCAGCATAGGGGCGGGGGGGGATACGCAGTATTTT. This codes for CASIGAGGDTQYF.